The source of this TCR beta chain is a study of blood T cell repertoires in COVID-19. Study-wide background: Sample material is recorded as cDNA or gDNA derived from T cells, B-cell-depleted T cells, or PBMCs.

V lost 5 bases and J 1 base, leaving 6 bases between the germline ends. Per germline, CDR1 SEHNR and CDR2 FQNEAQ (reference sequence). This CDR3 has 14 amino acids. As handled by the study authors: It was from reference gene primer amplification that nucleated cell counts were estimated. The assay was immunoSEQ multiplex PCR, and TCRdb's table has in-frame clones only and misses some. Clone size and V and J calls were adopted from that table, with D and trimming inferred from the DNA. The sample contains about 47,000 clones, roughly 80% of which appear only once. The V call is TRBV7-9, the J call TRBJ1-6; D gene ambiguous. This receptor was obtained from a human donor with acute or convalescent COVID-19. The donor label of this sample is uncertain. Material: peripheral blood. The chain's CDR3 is CASSPNSYNSPLHF. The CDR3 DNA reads TGTGCCAGCAGCCCCAATTCCTATAATTCACCCCTCCACTTT.